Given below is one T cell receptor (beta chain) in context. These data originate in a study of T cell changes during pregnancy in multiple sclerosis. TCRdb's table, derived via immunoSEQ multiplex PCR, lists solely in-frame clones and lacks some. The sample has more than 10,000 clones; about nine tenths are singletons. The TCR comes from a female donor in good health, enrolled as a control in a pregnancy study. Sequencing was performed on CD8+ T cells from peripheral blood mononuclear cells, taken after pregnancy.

The CDR3 DNA follows: TGTGCCAGTACTCCCGGGGGGACTCCCTACGAGCAGTACTTC. This gives the protein CASTPGGTPYEQYF. The chain uses TRBV19 and TRBJ2-7; 7 bases line up with TRBD2. Germline V lookup: CDR1 LNHDA, CDR2 SQIVND (reference sequence). Losses at the gene ends were 7 bases for V and 2 bases for J; bases not matched to a gene: 8. This CDR3 is built from 14 residues.